This TCR beta chain was documented in a study of shared clonotypes between healthy human individuals. Whole-study results and caveats: Despite large depth, sorted-subset datasets appeared incompletely sequenced.

Comments on this clone: Its target is unknown.

Deletions cut 5 bases from V and 0 bases from J, with 10 bases between. The length of the CDR3 is 15 residues. CDR1 is MNHEY, CDR2 SVGAGI, per germline. Deep was the level at which the assay was run. Sequenced by immunoSEQ multiplex PCR; TCRdb stores in-frame clones only, minus some. Here the sample spans roughly 2.6 million clones, more than 80% being singletons. The sequenced material came from naive CD4+ T cells sorted from blood. The subset is: CD45RA+ positively selected. The rearrangement joins TRBV6-5 to TRBJ2-2, with TRBD1 as a possible D gene (6 bases). The TCR comes from a man younger than 30 in good health. In nucleotides, the CDR3 is TGTGCCAGCAGTACCCGGACAGCGAACACCGGGGAGCTGTTTTTT. Translation: CASSTRTANTGELFF.